The clone carrying this T cell receptor beta chain was found a few times. This entry comes from a study of sequential checkpoint blockade in melanoma. Study information: Randomization was 1:1 between first-line nivolumab→ipilimumab and ipilimumab→nivolumab. After both sequences, patients received maintenance nivolumab.

As to treatment: randomized to nivolumab then ipilimumab (arm A) or the reverse (arm B). Patients had received no earlier DNA-damaging chemotherapy. PBMC sorting kept live CD3+CD8+ cells without CD19 or CD56. Method: immunoSEQ multiplex PCR; TCRdb's copy keeps in-frame clones and lacks some. The sample has over 10,000 clones, about 65% seen once. V shed 4 bases and J 5 bases; nucleotides not matched to a gene: 3. CDR3 length: 13 amino acids. Germline lookup yields CDR1 LNHDA and CDR2 SQIVND (reference sequence). The J gene is TRBJ1-1, the V gene TRBV19; 8 bases map to TRBD1. The sample in question was CD8+ T cells sorted from blood (inferred from file names), obtained from a patient given nivolumab and ipilimumab in sequence. This clonotype was obtained from a human donor with melanoma. CDR3 in DNA: TGTGCCAGTAGTAGAACAGGGGGGACTGAAGCTTTCTTT. Translating gives CASSRTGGTEAFF.